These T cell receptor beta chains were read from a single sample in a study of cytomegalovirus exposure and HLA in healthy donors. Clones were sequenced by immunoSEQ multiplex PCR, and TCRdb holds only the in-frame ones, with some missing. In the table there are some 67,000 clones, 80% to 90% of which are singletons. Sequences were obtained from PBMCs. These TCRs come from a woman in her thirties in good health and CMV-seropositive. Each CDR3 is given with its conserved first and last residue. Each record gives: J gene, D gene, clone size, V gene, CDR3 DNA, CDR3 protein. D genes are given only for firm matches. Clone size is stated in some rows and not others, as once, few, many or a class when expanded.

j_gene: TRBJ2-1
d_gene: TRBD2
abundance: NA
v_gene: TRBV7-9
CDR3nt: TGTGCCAGCAGCTTCGGACTAGCGGGAGGGCCTTCCTACAATGAGCAGTTCTTC
CDR3aa: CASSFGLAGGPSYNEQFF

j_gene: TRBJ2-2
d_gene: NA
abundance: once
v_gene: TRBV30
CDR3nt: TGTGCCTGGAGTGAAGGGGGGGAAGCCGGGGAGCTGTTTTTT
CDR3aa: CAWSEGGEAGELFF

j_gene: TRBJ1-3
d_gene: NA
abundance: once
v_gene: TRBV4-2
CDR3nt: TGTGCCAGCAGCCACCCGGCGCAGGGTAGCTCTGGAAACACCATATATTTT
CDR3aa: CASSHPAQGSSGNTIYF

j_gene: TRBJ2-1
d_gene: NA
abundance: NA
v_gene: TRBV30
CDR3nt: TGTGCCTGGAGTGTAGTTACAGGGCCCTACAATGAGCAGTTCTTC
CDR3aa: CAWSVVTGPYNEQFF

j_gene: TRBJ2-1
d_gene: NA
abundance: NA
v_gene: TRBV18
CDR3nt: TGTGCCAGCTCACCATCCGTGAGTATCCATGAGCAGTTCTTC
CDR3aa: CASSPSVSIHEQFF

j_gene: TRBJ2-2
d_gene: NA
abundance: NA
v_gene: TRBV6-5
CDR3nt: TGTGCCAGCAGTTACTCGGTAGCGGTTCACACCGGGGAGCTGTTTTTT
CDR3aa: CASSYSVAVHTGELFF

j_gene: TRBJ2-7
d_gene: NA
abundance: NA
v_gene: TRBV27
CDR3nt: TGTGCCAGCAGAGCAGAGGCGGGGACAGCTTACGAGCAGTACTTC
CDR3aa: CASRAEAGTAYEQYF

j_gene: TRBJ2-1
d_gene: TRBD2
abundance: NA
v_gene: TRBV7-8
CDR3nt: TGTGCCAGCAGCCGGACTAGCAGACACTCTGAGCAGTTCTTC
CDR3aa: CASSRTSRHSEQFF

j_gene: TRBJ1-3
d_gene: NA
abundance: NA
v_gene: TRBV28
CDR3nt: TGTGCCAGCAGTGAGATCCCGGACACCTCTGGAAACACCATATATTTT
CDR3aa: CASSEIPDTSGNTIYF

j_gene: TRBJ1-5
d_gene: TRBD1
abundance: once
v_gene: TRBV11-2
CDR3nt: TGTGCCAGCAGCTCGGGACAGGGGGAATATAGCAATCAGCCCCAGCATTTT
CDR3aa: CASSSGQGEYSNQPQHF

j_gene: TRBJ2-1
d_gene: NA
abundance: NA
v_gene: TRBV7-2
CDR3nt: TGTGCCAGCAGCTTCCCGATCGGGAGTTCGTATGAGCAGTTCTTC
CDR3aa: CASSFPIGSSYEQFF

j_gene: TRBJ2-7
d_gene: TRBD1
abundance: NA
v_gene: TRBV11-2
CDR3nt: TGTGCCAGCAGCGTCGGGACAGGAGCCTACGAGCAGTACTTC
CDR3aa: CASSVGTGAYEQYF

j_gene: TRBJ2-7
d_gene: TRBD2
abundance: NA
v_gene: TRBV5-1
CDR3nt: TGCGCCAGCAGCTCCGCCGTCACTAGCGGGAGTAACGAGCAGTACTTC
CDR3aa: CASSSAVTSGSNEQYF

j_gene: TRBJ2-1
d_gene: TRBD2
abundance: NA
v_gene: TRBV27
CDR3nt: TGTGCCAGCAGTCCCCGGGGACTAGCGGTAGATGAGCAGTTCTTC
CDR3aa: CASSPRGLAVDEQFF

j_gene: TRBJ2-2
d_gene: TRBD1
abundance: NA
v_gene: TRBV11-3
CDR3nt: TGTGCCAGCGGACGGACAGGAACGAACACCGGGGAGCTGTTTTTT
CDR3aa: CASGRTGTNTGELFF

j_gene: TRBJ1-2
d_gene: NA
abundance: NA
v_gene: TRBV6-5
CDR3nt: TGTGCCAGCAGTAAACAGGGCGGAGATGGCTACACCTTC
CDR3aa: CASSKQGGDGYTF

j_gene: TRBJ1-1
d_gene: NA
abundance: NA
v_gene: TRBV20-1
CDR3nt: TGCAGTGCTTTACAGGGAAGGCGGGCTTTCTTT
CDR3aa: CSALQGRRAFF

j_gene: TRBJ1-3
d_gene: NA
abundance: NA
v_gene: TRBV23-1
CDR3nt: TGCGCCAGCATTCTAAGATGCTACACCATATATTTT
CDR3aa: CASILRCYTIYF

j_gene: TRBJ2-1
d_gene: TRBD2
abundance: NA
v_gene: TRBV6-1
CDR3nt: TGTGCCAGCAGTGAACTAGCGGGAGGGCCCAATGAGCAGTTCTTC
CDR3aa: CASSELAGGPNEQFF

j_gene: TRBJ1-5
d_gene: NA
abundance: NA
v_gene: TRBV6-1
CDR3nt: TGTGCCAGCAGTGTAAATCCCCAGGGCTCAAATCAGCCCCAGCATTTT
CDR3aa: CASSVNPQGSNQPQHF

j_gene: TRBJ2-7
d_gene: NA
abundance: NA
v_gene: TRBV5-1
CDR3nt: TGCGCCAGCAGCTTGGCCTTCGGGGAACTGTACGAGCAGTACTTC
CDR3aa: CASSLAFGELYEQYF

j_gene: TRBJ2-1
d_gene: TRBD2
abundance: NA
v_gene: TRBV4-2
CDR3nt: TGTGCCAGCAGCCAAGTTTCGGGTAGCGGGAGCTTTTTCAACAATGAGCAGTTCTTC
CDR3aa: CASSQVSGSGSFFNNEQFF

j_gene: TRBJ1-2
d_gene: TRBD1
abundance: NA
v_gene: TRBV27
CDR3nt: TGTGCCAGCAGTTACAGGGGGCGAGGGGATGGCTACACCTTC
CDR3aa: CASSYRGRGDGYTF